Sequencing of this T cell receptor (beta chain) was carried out in a study of cytomegalovirus exposure and HLA in healthy donors. Notes on this clone: What it recognizes is unknown.

J lost 8 bases, V lost 1 base, and 6 bases had no gene match. The CDR3 is made up of 15 amino acids. CDR1 MGHRA and CDR2 YSYEKL come from the germline V gene. Study-wide results and limits: The tendency of first-cohort TCR clusters to co-occur in the 130 or so validation repertoires was identified by a subsequent analysis. High specificity and sensitivity for cytomegalovirus status were reported for the classifier. A few CMV-associated chains proved CMV antigen-specific in vitro. Associated with cytomegalovirus, according to the listing, were 170 or so TCR beta chains.

Here immunoSEQ multiplex PCR was the method, and the copy in TCRdb shows in-frame clones only, minus some. The sample yields about 78,000 clones, almost 97% seen once. The J gene is TRBJ1-4, the V gene TRBV4-1, with 8 nucleotides matching TRBD1. This clonotype was obtained from a man aged 18 to 29 in good health and CMV-seropositive. The sequencing sample was made of PBMCs. CDR3 DNA sequence: TGCGCCAGCAGCCAAGTGTGGACAGGGCAGGAAAAACTGTTTTTT. Translating it yields CASSQVWTGQEKLFF.